This entry lists 10 T cell receptor beta chains sequenced from one sample in a study of blood T cell repertoires in COVID-19. TCRdb's copy holds only in-frame clones and misses some; the assay was immunoSEQ multiplex PCR. The repertoire holds about 49,000 clones, with about 85% as singletons. Sequencing used peripheral blood. The receptors were sampled from a man aged 35-49 years with active COVID-19.

The chain uses TRBV28 and TRBJ1-5, with 7 bases that match TRBD1. The CDR3 is 13 amino acids. Germline trimming cut 6 bases from V and 2 bases from J; bases unmatched to any gene: 1. CDR1 and CDR2 from the germline V gene are MDHEN and SYDVKM. DNA for the CDR3: TGTGCCAGCAGAGGACAGGGCAATCAGCCCCAGCATTTT. Its protein product is CASRGQGNQPQHF.

The chain carries TRBV11-3 and TRBJ2-3, with D unresolved. The CDR3 loop spans 15 amino acids. Germline V gives CDR1 SGHNT, CDR2 YENEEA. Trimming took off 1 base at V and 2 bases at J, with 10 bases between the two ends. The CDR3 DNA is TGTGCCAGCAGCTTAGGGCAGATACCCACAGATACGCAGTATTTT. It is translated as CASSLGQIPTDTQYF.

This chain uses TRBV28 with TRBJ1-4; 10 bases match TRBD1. The germline V gene encodes CDR1 MDHEN and CDR2 SYDVKM. The V and J ends lost 6 bases and 3 bases, in that order; junction bases with no gene match: 4. The CDR3 is made up of 15 amino acids. This CDR3 reads CASRRQGAANEKLFF. As DNA, the CDR3 is TGTGCCAGCAGGCGACAGGGGGCAGCTAATGAAAAACTGTTTTTT.

The J gene is TRBJ1-1, the V gene TRBV29-1; D is ambiguous. With 4 bases removed from V and 1 base from J, the gap between germline ends came to 10 bases. The CDR3 is 13 residues long. Germline CDR1 reads SQVTM; CDR2 reads ANQGSEA. The CDR3 DNA follows: TGCAGCGTTGGGAGAACACAGAACACTGAAGCTTTCTTT. It yields the protein CSVGRTQNTEAFF.

Points on this clone: At the DNA level, this CDR3 is encoded by other sequences in the same sample as well. The chain couples TRBV11-3 to TRBJ1-6; D ambiguous. The CDR3 is 13 amino acids. The germline V gene encodes CDR1 SGHNT and CDR2 YENEEA. V was clipped by 1 base and J by 7 bases, with 5 bases between them. CDR3 nucleotides: TGTGCCAGCAGCTTAGGAGGAAATTCACCCCTCCACTTT. It codes for CASSLGGNSPLHF.

This CDR3 reads CASSDVFIRSYEQYF. CDR3 coding DNA: TGTGCCAGCAGTGATGTATTTATCAGGTCCTACGAGCAGTACTTC. The chain uses TRBV6-1 and TRBJ2-7; no clear D. Trimming cost V 3 bases and J 1 base, with 13 bases left between them. CDR1 is MNHNS and CDR2 is SASEGT in the germline V gene. The CDR3 extends over 15 amino acids.

This chain uses TRBV27 with TRBJ2-7; a weak D match, TRBD2 (5 bases). Germline loops: CDR1 MNHEY, CDR2 SMNVEV (reference sequence). Trimming removed 4 bases at V and 3 bases at J, with 16 bases between. CDR3 length: 15 amino acids. CDR3 protein: CASSSRAPGNYEQYF. The CDR3 DNA sequence: TGTGCCAGCAGTTCGCGGGCACCAGGTAACTACGAGCAGTACTTC.

This sequence joins TRBV7-3 and TRBJ2-1; 10 nucleotides align to TRBD2. Germline loops: CDR1 SGHTA, CDR2 FQGTGA. This CDR3 has 16 amino acids. V dropped 0 bases and J dropped 4; count of bases not matched to a gene: 3. The DNA for the CDR3 is TGTGCCAGCAGCTTAACGGGACTAGCGTTGTACAATGAGCAGTTCTTC. As protein: CASSLTGLALYNEQFF. The complete variable domain, with remaining parts taken from reference TRBV7-3 and TRBJ2-1, reads GAGVSQTPSNKVTEKGKYVELRCDPISGHTALYWYRQSLGQGPEFLIYFQGTGAADDSGLPNDRFFAVRPEGSVSTLKIQRTERGDSAVYLCASSLTGLALYNEQFFGPGTRLTVL.

The V gene is TRBV20-1, the J gene TRBJ2-2, with TRBD1 matching 9 bases. The length of the CDR3 is 15 residues. Germline CDR1 is DFQATT and CDR2 is SNEGSKA (reference sequence). After removal of 5 bases from V and 1 base from J, the junction contained 5 bases not matched to a gene. The chain's CDR3 is CSAGDRGKNTGELFF. In DNA, the CDR3 is TGCAGTGCTGGTGACAGGGGGAAGAACACCGGGGAGCTGTTTTTT.

Turning to this clone: The sample has other DNA sequences that encode this CDR3 too. The J gene is TRBJ2-5, the V gene TRBV19; perhaps TRBD1 as D (5 bases). Trimming shortened V by 1 base and J by 5 bases, and 5 bases separated the two germline ends. This CDR3 region has 12 residues. Germline loops: CDR1 LNHDA, CDR2 SQIVND (reference sequence). CDR3 DNA: TGTGCCAGTAGTATAGCAGGGGAGACCCAGTACTTC. It yields the protein CASSIAGETQYF.